These 22 T cell receptor beta chains share one sample of origin, sequenced in a study of blood T cell repertoires in COVID-19. Repertoires were generated with immunoSEQ multiplex PCR, while TCRdb's copy carries only in-frame clones and drops some. This table has 200,000 to 300,000 clones, about four fifths appearing once. The sequencing sample was made of peripheral blood. Receptor source: a woman over 75 with acute or convalescent COVID-19.

The chain employs TRBV29-1 and TRBJ1-1, with 8 bases matching TRBD1. Germline CDR1 reads SQVTM; CDR2 reads ANQGSEA. After removal of 7 bases from V and 7 bases from J, the junction contained 8 bases not matched to a gene. CDR3 size: 12 residues. The CDR3 spells CSAATGVYEAFF. The CDR3, as DNA: TGCAGCGCAGCGACAGGGGTCTATGAAGCTTTCTTT.

This chain joins TRBV10-2 and TRBJ2-3; D is undetermined. V was shortened by 6 bases and J by 2 bases, with 6 bases between the two germline ends. There are 12 residues in the CDR3. Germline-derived CDR1 and CDR2 are WSHSY and SAAADI. CDR3 nucleotide sequence: TGCGCCAGCAGCCTTTCCACAGATACGCAGTATTTT. Its protein product is CASSLSTDTQYF.

Concerning this clone itself: A junction end diverges from the germline sequence, so it may reflect a read error. The chain uses TRBV28 and TRBJ1-4; no clear D gene. The CDR3 runs to 13 residues. Germline V CDR1 and CDR2: MDHEN, SYDVKM. The CDR3 DNA is TGTGCCAGCCGTTTGGGCGAACTCGAAAAACTGTTTTTT. It yields the protein CASRLGELEKLFF.

The J gene is TRBJ1-5, the V gene TRBV18; D call uncertain. V gave up 2 bases and J gave up 7 bases, with 9 bases separating them. Germline V gives CDR1 KGHSH, CDR2 LQKENI. The CDR3 loop spans 13 amino acids. The CDR3 here is CASSPTDGQPQHF. The CDR3 nucleotides are TGTGCCAGCTCACCAACAGACGGCCAGCCCCAGCATTTT.

The chain employs TRBV18 and TRBJ2-3, with 10 bases that match TRBD1. The CDR3 loop spans 17 amino acids. V lost 3 bases to trimming and J lost 0 bases; unmatched junction nucleotides: 6. The germline CDR1 and CDR2 sequences are KGHSH and LQKENI. The CDR3 reads CASSPGTGAGSTDTQYF. Written as DNA, the CDR3 is TGTGCCAGCTCACCCGGGACAGGGGCGGGAAGCACAGATACGCAGTATTTT.

This rearrangement joins TRBV19 to TRBJ2-7; 11 bases fit TRBD2. The V and J ends lost 6 bases and 0 bases, in that order; junction bases with no gene match: 4. The CDR3 covers 15 residues. The germline V gene has CDR1 LNHDA and CDR2 SQIVND (reference sequence). In DNA, the CDR3 is TGTGCCAGTAGCAGACTAGCGGGGACCTCCTACGAGCAGTACTTC. It is translated as CASSRLAGTSYEQYF. The entire variable domain, with the rest obtained from reference TRBV19 and TRBJ2-7, is as follows: DGGITQSPKYLFRKEGQNVTLSCEQNLNHDAMYWYRQDPGQGLRLIYYSQIVNDFQKGDIAEGYSVSREKKESFPLTVTSAQKNPTAFYLCASSRLAGTSYEQYFGPGTRLTVT.

This chain joins TRBV9 and TRBJ1-1; TRBD1 matches at 8 bases. With V trimmed by 0 bases and J by 2 bases, 9 bases remained unmatched. Germline CDR1 is SGDLS and CDR2 is YYNGEE. The CDR3 length is 17 residues. CDR3 region: CASSVVRGTGFNTEAFF. CDR3 nucleotide sequence: TGTGCCAGCAGCGTAGTCCGAGGGACAGGTTTTAACACTGAAGCTTTCTTT.

This clone was detected only once. The chain recombines TRBV28 with TRBJ1-1, with D maybe TRBD1 (6 bases). Trimming shortened V by 2 bases and J by 4 bases, and 14 bases separated the two germline ends. Looked up from germline, CDR1 is MDHEN and CDR2 is SYDVKM. The CDR3 runs to 15 residues. The CDR3 bases are TGTGCCAGCAGTTTACCCCCCGGACAGATCACTGAAGCTTTCTTT. Amino acids: CASSLPPGQITEAFF.

The V and J genes are TRBV28 and TRBJ2-3; TRBD2 agrees at 13 bases. This CDR3 is built from 18 residues. Germline-derived CDR1 and CDR2 are MDHEN and SYDVKM. V shed 5 bases and J 1 base; nucleotides not matched to a gene: 9. The CDR3 region is CASSLWTSGGLGTDTQYF. In nucleotides, the CDR3 is TGTGCCAGCAGTCTTTGGACTAGCGGGGGACTGGGCACAGATACGCAGTATTTT. Supplemented by reference TRBV28 and TRBJ2-3, the full variable domain reads DVKVTQSSRYLVKRTGEKVFLECVQDMDHENMFWYRQDPGLGLRLIYFSYDVKMKEKGDIPEGYSVSREKKERFSLILESASTNQTSMYLCASSLWTSGGLGTDTQYFGPGTRLTVL.

The chain has TRBV7-9 and TRBJ1-5, with D perhaps TRBD1 (6 bases). CDR3 length: 13 amino acids. Trimming left V 2 bases short and J 6 bases short, with 8 bases between. Germline V CDR1 and CDR2: SEHNR, FQNEAQ (reference sequence). The CDR3 DNA is TGTGCCAGCAGCTTAAACAGGGCTCAGCCCCAGCATTTT. It translates to CASSLNRAQPQHF.

Here the CDR3 DNA reads TGTGCCAGCAGCGCACGACAGGGGACCTCCTACGAGCAGTACTTC. Its protein is CASSARQGTSYEQYF. V is TRBV5-5 and J is TRBJ2-7; 8 nucleotides agree with TRBD1. The germline gives CDR1 SGHKS, CDR2 YYEKEE (reference sequence). This CDR3 has 15 amino acids. J was trimmed by 0 bases and V by 4 bases; bases with no gene match: 6.

The CDR3 is CASVLGTEAFF. In DNA form, the CDR3 reads TGTGCCTCGGTCCTAGGCACTGAAGCTTTCTTT. V usage is TRBV10-3 and J usage is TRBJ1-1; D not resolved. Germline V gene data show CDR1 as ENHRY and CDR2 as SYGVKD. The CDR3 has 11 amino acids. V was pared by 11 bases and J by 4 bases, with 11 bases between.

The rearrangement joins TRBV3-1 (or the pseudogene TRBV3-2) to TRBJ2-7; 9 bases line up with TRBD1. Trimming at V came to 4 bases and at J to 4 bases, leaving 8 bases not matched to a gene. The CDR3 length is 15 residues. Germline V CDR1 and CDR2: LGHDT, YNNKEL (reference sequence). This chain's CDR3 is CASSLDRDREYEQYF. In nucleotides, the CDR3 is TGTGCCAGCAGCCTCGATCGGGACAGGGAATACGAGCAGTACTTC.

This clone turned up a few times. The chain uses TRBV5-6 and TRBJ2-3, with D possibly TRBD1 on 6 matching bases. The germline gives CDR1 SGHDT, CDR2 YYEEEE. V was shortened by 1 base and J by 7 bases, with 16 bases between the two germline ends. The CDR3 totals 15 residues. The CDR3 bases are TGTGCCAGCAGCTTGCTTACAGGGATAGGGAATACGCAGTATTTT. Translating it yields CASSLLTGIGNTQYF. The full variable domain, with the rest looked up from reference TRBV5-6 and TRBJ2-3, is DAGVTQSPTHLIKTRGQQVTLRCSPKSGHDTVSWYQQALGQGPQFIFQYYEEEERQRGNFPDRFSGHQFPNYSSELNVNALLLGDSALYLCASSLLTGIGNTQYFGPGTRLTVL.

Note on this clone: At the DNA level, this CDR3 is encoded by other sequences in the same sample as well. The V gene is TRBV28, the J gene TRBJ1-1, with D possibly being TRBD1 (5 bases). Per germline, CDR1 MDHEN and CDR2 SYDVKM. V lost 3 bases, J lost 7 bases, and 9 bases lay in between. The CDR3 length is 12 residues. CDR3: CASSLRTGEAFF. CDR3 DNA: TGTGCCAGCAGTTTGCGCACAGGTGAAGCTTTCTTT.

This clone was recorded only once. This rearrangement joins TRBV7-2 to TRBJ1-5; 7 nucleotides line up with TRBD1. CDR3 length equals 14 residues. The germline gives CDR1 SGHTA, CDR2 FQGNSA. Trimming removed 6 bases from V and 2 bases from J; junction bases left unmatched: 4. CDR3 sequence reads: CASRQGGGNQPQHF. CDR3 sequence (DNA): TGTGCCAGCAGACAAGGGGGCGGCAATCAGCCCCAGCATTTT. Using reference TRBV7-2 and TRBJ1-5 for the parts outside the CDR3, the full variable domain is GAGVSQSPSNKVTEKGKDVELRCDPISGHTALYWYRQSLGQGLEFLIYFQGNSAPDKSGLPSDRFSAERTGGSVSTLTIQRTQQEDSAVYLCASRQGGGNQPQHFGDGTRLSIL.

The chain uses TRBV19 and TRBJ1-4; D not resolved. Germline values: CDR1 LNHDA, CDR2 SQIVND (reference sequence). The CDR3 loop spans 16 amino acids. The V and J ends lost 3 bases and 2 bases respectively, with 13 bases between them. CDR3 bases: TGTGCCAGTAGTATTACGGGGAGTAGGACTAATGAAAAACTGTTTTTT. Translated: CASSITGSRTNEKLFF.

This chain connects TRBV2 to TRBJ1-2; perhaps TRBD1 as D (5 bases). V lost 2 bases to trimming and J lost 8 bases, with 12 bases between them. The germline CDR1 and CDR2 sequences are SNHLY and FYNNEI. This CDR3 is built from 13 residues. The CDR3 protein is CASSERGPRGYTF. CDR3 nucleotide sequence: TGTGCCAGCAGTGAAAGGGGCCCCCGGGGCTACACCTTC.

This clone has at least ten counts. This sample also contains other DNA sequences that code for the same CDR3. The chain carries TRBV18 and TRBJ1-5; 8 bases fit TRBD1. The CDR3 covers 15 residues. Per the germline V gene, CDR1 is KGHSH and CDR2 is LQKENI. The V gene end was trimmed by 2 bases and the J gene end by 2 bases; junction bases not matched to a gene: 2. CDR3 in amino acids: CASSPDRGGNQPQHF. CDR3 coding DNA: TGTGCCAGCTCACCAGACAGGGGCGGCAATCAGCCCCAGCATTTT.

The rearrangement uses TRBV7-6 and TRBJ2-2, with TRBD1 matching 11 bases. CDR3 size: 18 residues. After removal of 1 base from V and 6 bases from J, the junction contained 10 bases not matched to a gene. Germline values: CDR1 SGHVS, CDR2 FNYEAQ. This chain's CDR3 is CASSLVGGTGGRAGELFF. The CDR3 region has the DNA TGTGCCAGCAGCTTAGTTGGCGGGACAGGGGGGAGAGCCGGGGAGCTGTTTTTT. Looking up the rest from reference TRBV7-6 and TRBJ2-2 gives the full variable domain: GAGVSQSPRYKVTKRGQDVALRCDPISGHVSLYWYRQALGQGPEFLTYFNYEAQQDKSGLPNDRFSAERPEGSISTLTIQRTEQRDSAMYRCASSLVGGTGGRAGELFFGEGSRLTVL.

The sample holds a few counts of this clone. The genes are TRBV11-2 and TRBJ1-6, with 7 bases identical to TRBD1. Per the germline V gene, CDR1 is SGHAT and CDR2 is FQNNGV. The CDR3 loop spans 15 amino acids. V trimming: 4 bases; J trimming: 7 bases; junction bases outside the gene matches: 7. The CDR3 DNA sequence: TGTGCCAGCAGCTCGATACCGGGACAGAATTCACCCCTCCACTTT. It yields the protein CASSSIPGQNSPLHF.

The chain recombines TRBV14 with TRBJ2-5; 7 bases fit TRBD1. J was trimmed by 4 bases and V by 6 bases; bases with no gene match: 11. The germline CDR1 and CDR2 sequences are SGHDN and FVKESK. There are 15 residues in the CDR3. CDR3 in amino acids: CASSQTGLARETQYF. CDR3 sequence (DNA): TGTGCCAGCAGTCAGACAGGGTTGGCTCGAGAGACCCAGTACTTC.